These 9 T cell receptor beta chains share one sample of origin, sequenced in a study of follicular helper T cells after annual influenza vaccination. The assay was immunoSEQ multiplex PCR, and TCRdb's table has in-frame clones only and misses some. The sample has around 10,000 clones; approximately 80% are singletons. This sample comprised CXCR5- memory CD4+ T cells sorted from blood, obtained 6 weeks after influenza vaccination. Every receptor here comes from an adult who received the influenza vaccine.

The chain recombines TRBV7-2 with TRBJ2-5; a weak D match, TRBD1 (6 bases). V shed 5 bases and J shed 2 bases, with 15 bases lying between them. The CDR3 sequence is 15 residues long. Germline V gene data show CDR1 as SGHTA and CDR2 as FQGNSA. CDR3 region: CASSPSGVWQETQYF. As DNA, the CDR3 is TGTGCCAGCAGCCCCTCAGGGGTTTGGCAAGAGACCCAGTACTTC.

There are a few counts of this clone. The chain carries TRBV5-4 and TRBJ2-7, with TRBD2 identical over 13 bases. CDR1 and CDR2 (germline): SGHNT, YYREEE (reference sequence). V was clipped by 4 bases and J by 4 bases; unmatched bases: 8. CDR3 size: 16 residues. CDR3 amino acids: CASSIGGTSGVYEQYF. DNA of the CDR3: TGTGCCAGCAGCATTGGGGGGACTAGCGGGGTTTACGAGCAGTACTTC.

The CDR3 sequence: CASSLEAGSRPQHF. In nucleotides, the CDR3 is TGCGCCAGCAGCTTGGAGGCGGGGAGTCGGCCCCAGCATTTT. The V and J genes are TRBV5-1 and TRBJ1-5; no clear D. The CDR3 length is 14 residues. Trimming stripped 0 bases from V and 9 bases from J, with 13 bases between. The germline V gene has CDR1 SGHRS and CDR2 YFSETQ.

The rearrangement uses TRBV4-2 and TRBJ2-3; 7 bases agree with TRBD1. CDR3 length: 14 amino acids. The germline CDR1 and CDR2 sequences are LGHNA and YNFKEQ. J was trimmed by 5 bases and V by 5 bases; bases with no gene match: 7. CDR3 DNA: TGTGCCAGCAGCACTACAGGGGTTATAGATACGCAGTATTTT. Amino acid sequence: CASSTTGVIDTQYF.

The V gene is TRBV5-4, the J gene TRBJ1-2; TRBD1 agrees at 9 bases. The J segment lost 2 bases and the V segment lost 4 bases, leaving 6 bases of the junction unmatched. The CDR3 spans 15 residues. Germline V lookup: CDR1 SGHNT, CDR2 YYREEE (reference sequence). CDR3 nucleotides: TGTGCCAGCAGCATCCGGGACAGGGCCAACTATGGCTACACCTTC. Translation gives CASSIRDRANYGYTF.

This clone appeared a single time. The chain has TRBV4-3 and TRBJ2-7; D might be TRBD1 (6 bases). V was shortened by 1 base and J by 7 bases, with 11 bases between the two germline ends. Germline V gives CDR1 LGHNA, CDR2 YSLEER. The CDR3 has 13 amino acids. The CDR3 nucleotides read TGCGCCAGCAGCCAAGGGATGGGACAAGAGCAGTACTTC. Translation gives CASSQGMGQEQYF.

The chain couples TRBV7-2 to TRBJ1-5; D is perhaps TRBD1 (6 bases). Germline CDR1 reads SGHTA; CDR2 reads FQGNSA. V lost 6 bases to trimming and J lost 4 bases, with 13 bases between them. This CDR3 comprises 14 residues. CDR3 sequence reads: CASSTDRSNQPQHF. CDR3 nucleotide sequence: TGTGCCAGCAGTACGGACAGATCAAATCAGCCCCAGCATTTT.

The J gene is TRBJ2-1, the V gene TRBV29-1; TRBD2 is a possible D gene (6 bases). The CDR3 has 12 residues. V shed 5 bases and J shed 4 bases, with 9 bases lying between them. Germline loops: CDR1 SQVTM, CDR2 ANQGSEA. Here the CDR3 reads CSVLGLYNEQFF. The CDR3 DNA reads as TGCAGCGTTCTTGGACTATACAATGAGCAGTTCTTC.

V is TRBV27 and J is TRBJ2-7; 9 bases fit TRBD2. Germline CDR1 and CDR2: MNHEY and SMNVEV (reference sequence). This CDR3 spans 16 amino acids. Trimming took 2 bases from V and 0 from J; bases not matched to a gene: 5. The CDR3, as DNA: TGTGCCAGCAGTTTAAAATTTAGCGGGGGCTCCTACGAGCAGTACTTC. Protein product: CASSLKFSGGSYEQYF.